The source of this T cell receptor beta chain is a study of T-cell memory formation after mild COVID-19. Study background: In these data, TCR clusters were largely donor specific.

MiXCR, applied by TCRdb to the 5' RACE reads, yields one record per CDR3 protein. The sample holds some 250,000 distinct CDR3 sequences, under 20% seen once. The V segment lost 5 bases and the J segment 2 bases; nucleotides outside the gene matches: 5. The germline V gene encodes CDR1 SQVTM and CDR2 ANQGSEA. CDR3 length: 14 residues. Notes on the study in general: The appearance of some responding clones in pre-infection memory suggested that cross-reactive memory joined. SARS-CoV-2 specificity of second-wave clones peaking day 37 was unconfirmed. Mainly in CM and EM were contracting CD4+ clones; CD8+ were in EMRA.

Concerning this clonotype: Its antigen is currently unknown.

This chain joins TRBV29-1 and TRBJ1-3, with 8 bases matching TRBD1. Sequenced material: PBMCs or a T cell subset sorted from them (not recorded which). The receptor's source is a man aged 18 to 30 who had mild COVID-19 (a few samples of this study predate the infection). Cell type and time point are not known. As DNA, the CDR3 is TGCAGCGTTACCGGGACAGGTCCTGGAAACACCATATATTTT. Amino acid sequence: CSVTGTGPGNTIYF.